Below, 3 T cell receptor beta chains from the same sample are listed, as sequenced in a study of T cell changes during pregnancy in multiple sclerosis (dated by TCRdb to about 2019). Libraries came from the immunoSEQ multiplex PCR assay. Not all clones reach the TCRdb copy of this immuneACCESS table, which keeps in-frame sequences only. Checked studies attribute under half of the gap to unresolved V genes and leave the rest unexplained. Within this sample are 30,000 to 45,000 clones, with more than 85% of them counted one time only. The leading ten clones occupy around 0.45% of the sample. Sequencing was performed on CD4+ T cells from peripheral blood mononuclear cells, taken in the third trimester of pregnancy. The receptor source for this set is a female donor in good health, enrolled as a control in a pregnancy study.

Written as DNA, the CDR3 is TGTGCCAGCAGCCAAGGTGGGGCTTCCTACGAGCAGTACTTC. As protein: CASSQGGASYEQYF. The V call is TRBV4-2, the J call TRBJ2-7; a possible D gene is TRBD1 (5 bases). V was trimmed by 1 base and J by 1 base, leaving 8 bases between them. The V gene's germline CDR1 is LGHNA and CDR2 YNFKEQ. The CDR3 consists of 14 residues.

The rearrangement joins TRBV2 to TRBJ2-2; 9 nucleotides align to TRBD1. The length of the CDR3 is 15 residues. The J segment lost 5 bases and the V segment lost 6 bases, leaving 7 bases of the junction unmatched. Germline CDR1 is SNHLY and CDR2 is FYNNEI. The CDR3 is CASREQGARTGELFF. The DNA for the CDR3 is TGTGCCAGCAGGGAACAGGGGGCGCGGACCGGGGAGCTGTTTTTT.

The chain has TRBV6-5 and TRBJ1-1; 7 nucleotides align to TRBD1. The CDR3 is 13 residues long. Germline assignment: CDR1 MNHEY and CDR2 SVGAGI. V shed 5 bases, J shed 4 bases, and the junction held 4 bases outside the gene matches. The CDR3 nucleotides read TGTGCCAGCAGTAAACAGGGGAGCACTGAAGCTTTCTTT. Protein sequence: CASSKQGSTEAFF.